Following are 21 T cell receptor beta chains from one sample sequenced in a study of cytomegalovirus exposure and HLA in healthy donors (dated by TCRdb to about 2017). Library preparation was by the immunoSEQ multiplex PCR assay. For the multiplex PCR, a mixture combining 60 forward primers for TCR Vbeta segments and 13 reverse primers for TCR Jbeta segments was used. TCRdb mirrors the immuneACCESS table, restricted to in-frame sequences. Some clones are absent from its copies; in checked studies, under half trace to an unresolved V gene, and the reason for the others is unknown. A total of 150,000 to 200,000 clones appear in this sample, approximately 73% of them only once. 8% to 13% of the sample is held by the ten biggest clonotypes. The sample taken for sequencing was PBMCs. These receptors all come from a man aged 30-40 years in good health and CMV-seropositive.

The CDR3 DNA reads TGTGCTAGTCGGGGGAGGGACATGGATACGCAGTATTTT. Protein product: CASRGRDMDTQYF. V gene TRBV12-5 combines with J gene TRBJ2-3, with D maybe TRBD2 (7 bases). This CDR3 has 13 amino acids. V dropped 8 bases and J dropped 6 bases, with 15 bases sitting between them. CDR1 is LGHNT and CDR2 is FRNRAP in the germline V gene.

The CDR3 region has the DNA TGTGCCAGCAGTTCCGCGTCAGGGGCAACTAATGAAAAACTGTTTTTT. Residues: CASSSASGATNEKLFF. The rearrangement links TRBV6-5 to TRBJ1-4; TRBD1 might be the D (6 bases). Germline lookup yields CDR1 MNHEY and CDR2 SVGAGI. The CDR3 consists of 16 residues. V gave up 4 bases and J gave up 0 bases, with 12 bases separating them.

This clone showed up just once. The chain is built from TRBV30 and TRBJ2-1; D perhaps matches TRBD1 (6 bases). The CDR3 loop spans 13 amino acids. V gave up 5 bases and J gave up 2 bases, with 10 bases separating them. Germline-derived CDR1 and CDR2 are GTSNPN and SVGIG (reference sequence). CDR3 in DNA: TGTGCCTGGGGGAAGGGGGCCTACAATGAGCAGTTCTTC. Translated: CAWGKGAYNEQFF.

This clone was seen a single time. The chain links TRBV2 to TRBJ2-1; 7 nucleotides line up with TRBD2. The CDR3 totals 13 residues. V lost 11 bases to trimming and J lost 4 bases; unmatched junction nucleotides: 8. Germline assignment: CDR1 SNHLY and CDR2 FYNNEI. CDR3 DNA sequence: TGTGCCGGGAAGCGGGAACGATACAATGAGCAGTTCTTC. Translated: CAGKRERYNEQFF. Supplemented by reference TRBV2 and TRBJ2-1, the full variable domain reads EPEVTQTPSHQVTQMGQEVILRCVPISNHLYFYWYRQILGQKVEFLVSFYNNEISEKSEIFDDQFSVERPDGSNFTLKIRSTKLEDSAMYFCAGKRERYNEQFFGPGTRLTVL.

J is TRBJ1-1 and V is TRBV25-1; tentative D call: TRBD1 (5 bases). V was shortened by 6 bases and J by 5 bases, with 28 bases between the two germline ends. The germline gives CDR1 MGHDK, CDR2 SYGVNS. CDR3 length: 18 residues. CDR3 in DNA: TGTGCCAGCAGAAGTGGGGGGTTGGCGGGCCAGGGTAGGACTGAAGCTTTCTTT. It translates to CASRSGGLAGQGRTEAFF.

The rearrangement uses TRBV5-1 and TRBJ2-7, with 9 bases that match TRBD2. Trimming at V came to 3 bases and at J to 4 bases, leaving 5 bases not matched to a gene. CDR1 and CDR2 (germline): SGHRS, YFSETQ. The CDR3 runs to 14 residues. In nucleotides, the CDR3 is TGCGCCAGCAGCTACGAAGCGGGAGGTTACGAGCAGTACTTC. This codes for CASSYEAGGYEQYF.

This sequence joins TRBV18 and TRBJ2-7, with TRBD1 matching 9 bases. Germline trimming cut 4 bases from V and 3 bases from J; bases unmatched to any gene: 4. Germline loops: CDR1 KGHSH, CDR2 LQKENI. The CDR3 extends over 14 amino acids. CDR3 nucleotides: TGTGCCAGCTCACAAGGGACAGGGATCTACGAGCAGTACTTC. Its translation: CASSQGTGIYEQYF.

This clone was counted between two and nine times. This sequence joins TRBV9 and TRBJ1-5, with 10 bases matching TRBD1. The J segment lost 6 bases and the V segment lost 2 bases, leaving 5 bases of the junction unmatched. Germline V CDR1 and CDR2: SGDLS, YYNGEE. The CDR3 consists of 15 residues. The CDR3 reads CASSVGTGVFQPQHF. CDR3 DNA: TGTGCCAGCAGCGTTGGGACAGGGGTGTTTCAGCCCCAGCATTTT.

The genes are TRBV28 and TRBJ2-7; D gene uncertain. This CDR3 is built from 14 residues. Germline lookup yields CDR1 MDHEN and CDR2 SYDVKM. The V and J ends lost 6 bases and 6 bases respectively, with 18 bases between them. CDR3 loop: CASSEARVAREQYF. In DNA form, the CDR3 reads TGTGCCAGCAGCGAAGCCCGAGTTGCGCGCGAGCAGTACTTC.

The chain joins TRBV6-1 to TRBJ2-7; TRBD2 might be the D (5 bases). CDR1 is MNHNS, CDR2 SASEGT, per germline. This CDR3 has 15 amino acids. Trimming shortened V by 0 bases and J by 4 bases, and 13 bases separated the two germline ends. Here the CDR3 reads CASSEAPGRGYEQYF. CDR3 bases: TGTGCCAGCAGTGAAGCTCCGGGCCGAGGGTACGAGCAGTACTTC.

The chain uses TRBV4-1 and TRBJ1-5, with D hard to call. The CDR3 runs 13 residues. Trimming took 4 bases from V and 8 from J, leaving 12 bases between them. CDR1 is MGHRA and CDR2 is YSYEKL in the germline V gene. The CDR3 DNA reads as TGCGCCAGCAGCCGAACTGCAATGGAGCCCCAGCATTTT. It is translated as CASSRTAMEPQHF.

This clone was observed a handful of times. This chain links TRBV13 with TRBJ2-1; TRBD2 agrees at 12 bases. The V gene's germline CDR1 is PRHDT and CDR2 FYEKMQ (reference sequence). V lost 5 bases and J lost 8; bases outside the gene matches: 10. This CDR3 has 16 residues. The CDR3 region is CASSTRTSGTLDEQFF. In DNA form, the CDR3 reads TGTGCCAGCAGCACCCGGACTAGCGGGACCTTAGATGAGCAGTTCTTC.

The CDR3 protein is CASSELAGGHNNEQFF. DNA of the CDR3: TGCGCCAGCAGTGAACTAGCGGGAGGTCACAACAATGAGCAGTTCTTC. The genes are TRBV10-1 and TRBJ2-1; 12 bases fit TRBD2. J lost 5 bases, V lost 3 bases, and 5 bases had no gene match. Germline V CDR1 and CDR2: WNHNN, SYGVQD (reference sequence). The CDR3 consists of 16 residues.

The CDR3 nucleotides are TGTGCCAGCAGCGCCGGGACTCCACCCTACGAGCAGTACTTC. As protein: CASSAGTPPYEQYF. The chain combines TRBV6-4 with TRBJ2-7, with a tentative D call TRBD2 (6 bases). V was cut by 6 bases and J by 2 bases, with 14 bases left in between. The CDR3 loop spans 14 amino acids. Germline V lookup: CDR1 MRHNA, CDR2 SNTAGT.

This chain joins TRBV7-9 and TRBJ1-1; no clear D gene. CDR1 SEHNR and CDR2 FQNEAQ come from the germline V gene (reference sequence). Trimming removed 5 bases at V and 6 bases at J, with 19 bases between. The CDR3 totals 15 residues. The CDR3 DNA reads TGTGCCAGCAGCACCCTGCGAGGGAGGGCTGCTGAAGCTTTCTTT. Amino acids: CASSTLRGRAAEAFF.

This clone showed up just once. The genes are TRBV4-1 and TRBJ1-1; TRBD1 matches 7 bases. The length of the CDR3 is 14 residues. Germline V gene sequence: CDR1 MGHRA, CDR2 YSYEKL. After removal of 0 bases from V and 4 bases from J, the junction contained 2 bases not matched to a gene. The CDR3 spells CASSQEYRGTEAFF. CDR3 DNA sequence: TGCGCCAGCAGCCAAGAGTACAGGGGCACTGAAGCTTTCTTT.

This clone occurred many times. J is TRBJ2-7 and V is TRBV2; 9 nucleotides agree with TRBD1. Losses at the gene ends were 6 bases for V and 6 bases for J; bases not matched to a gene: 15. Germline V gene lookup returns CDR1 SNHLY and CDR2 FYNNEI. The CDR3 spans 16 residues. The CDR3 DNA follows: TGTGCCAGCAGGGCCCGGACCGGGACAGGGAGCTCCGAGCAGTACTTC. Encoded protein: CASRARTGTGSSEQYF.

This chain links TRBV15 with TRBJ1-2, with 8 nucleotides matching TRBD1. This CDR3 has 15 residues. With 3 bases clipped from V and 2 bases from J, the junction kept 5 bases outside the gene matches. Germline values: CDR1 LNHNV, CDR2 YYDKDF (reference sequence). CDR3 loop: CATSRDRVGNYGYTF. CDR3 in DNA: TGTGCCACCAGCAGGGACAGGGTGGGGAACTATGGCTACACCTTC.

The DNA of the CDR3 is TGTGCCACGAAGTCACCAGGGGCATATATTTTCTTT. This codes for CATKSPGAYIFF. The chain recombines TRBV25-1 with TRBJ1-1; tentative D call: TRBD1 (6 bases). The CDR3 extends over 12 amino acids. Germline loops: CDR1 MGHDK, CDR2 SYGVNS. V lost 10 bases and J 13 bases, leaving 22 bases between the germline ends.

V usage is TRBV9 and J usage is TRBJ2-3; tentative D call: TRBD1 (5 bases). Trimming pared 1 base from V and 0 bases from J, leaving 15 bases between. Looked up from germline, CDR1 is SGDLS and CDR2 is YYNGEE. The length of the CDR3 is 17 residues. The CDR3: CASSVPQGRSSTDTQYF. The DNA for the CDR3 is TGTGCCAGCAGCGTACCTCAGGGCCGCTCGAGCACAGATACGCAGTATTTT.

This clone was seen only once. The chain carries TRBV10-3 and TRBJ1-2; 8 bases map to TRBD1. With V trimmed by 10 bases and J by 8 bases, 18 bases remained unmatched. There are 15 residues in the CDR3. From germline, CDR1 is ENHRY and CDR2 SYGVKD. The CDR3 DNA reads as TGTGCCACGAGGGAAACGGCGGACAGGGCACGGGGCTACACCTTC. Residues: CATRETADRARGYTF.